What follows describes a single TCR beta chain. As processed by the authors: Amplifying reference gene primers gave estimates of nucleated cell counts. Assay used: immunoSEQ multiplex PCR; TCRdb lists only in-frame clones, some missing. V and J calls and clone size are copied from that table; D and trimming were computed from the DNA. In the table there are 410,000 or so clones, 86% of which are singletons. Germline V lookup: CDR1 SGHRS, CDR2 YFSETQ. V was clipped by 0 bases and J by 3 bases; unmatched bases: 5. The CDR3 has 15 residues. The entry originates in a study of blood T cell repertoires in COVID-19. Overall study context: Sites across the United States, Italy and Spain contributed samples from acute and convalescent COVID-19. Sample material is recorded as cDNA or gDNA derived from T cells, B-cell-depleted T cells, or PBMCs.

The chain has TRBV5-1 and TRBJ2-7, with TRBD1 matching over 8 bases. Sequenced: peripheral blood. The receptor was derived from a woman aged 25 to 45 with active or convalescent COVID-19. The CDR3 protein is CASSLAGTGYYEQYF. CDR3 nucleotide sequence: TGCGCCAGCAGCTTGGCGGGGACAGGATACTACGAGCAGTACTTC.